These 28 T cell receptor beta chains originate from one sample sequenced in a study of cytomegalovirus exposure and HLA in healthy donors listed by TCRdb under 2017. Preparation of the library involved the immunoSEQ multiplex PCR assay. For the multiplex PCR, a mixture combining 60 forward primers for TCR Vbeta segments and 13 reverse primers for TCR Jbeta segments was used. Imported from immuneACCESS, the table was reduced by TCRdb to in-frame sequences with V and J called. These copies leave out some clones; in studies compared against another copy, an unresolved V gene accounts for under half, and the cause of the remainder is not known. Counted in this sample were roughly 120,000 clones; 75% of them appeared once. 2.9% of the sample is held by the ten biggest clonotypes. Sequences were obtained from PBMCs. The receptors derive from a woman aged 40 to 55 in good health and CMV-seropositive.

V and J are TRBV10-3 and TRBJ1-4; weak D call: TRBD1 (5 bases). Per the germline V gene, CDR1 is ENHRY and CDR2 is SYGVKD. This CDR3 has 18 residues. V was clipped by 6 bases and J by 3 bases, with 23 bases between them. DNA of the CDR3: TGTGCCATCAGCCCCCGGGCCGTTCCCAGGGAACCTAATGAAAAACTGTTTTTT. It translates to CAISPRAVPREPNEKLFF.

The rearrangement links TRBV6-5 to TRBJ1-4; 7 bases match TRBD1. The V gene end was trimmed by 6 bases and the J gene end by 3 bases; junction bases not matched to a gene: 4. The CDR3 sequence is 14 residues long. Per germline, CDR1 MNHEY and CDR2 SVGAGI. CDR3 DNA: TGTGCCAGCAGACCGGGACAGCCTAATGAAAAACTGTTTTTT. It is translated as CASRPGQPNEKLFF.

This chain uses TRBV18 with TRBJ1-2, with 7 bases fitting TRBD1. Unmatched junction bases numbered 9, after V lost 3 bases and J lost 8 bases. Germline CDR1 and CDR2: KGHSH and LQKENI. CDR3 length: 14 amino acids. DNA for the CDR3: TGTGCCAGCTCACCCCTCGACAGGGAAGGGGGCTACACCTTC. It codes for CASSPLDREGGYTF.

The count of this clone is one. This rearrangement joins TRBV9 to TRBJ2-7; 16 bases align to TRBD2. Germline assignment: CDR1 SGDLS and CDR2 YYNGEE. This CDR3 contains 16 residues. V shed 2 bases and J 7 bases; nucleotides not matched to a gene: 6. Written as DNA, the CDR3 is TGTGCCAGCAGCGTCGGGACTAGCGGGGGGGCCAGGGAGCAGTACTTC. Translated: CASSVGTSGGAREQYF.

The chain joins TRBV27 to TRBJ2-7; tentative D call: TRBD1 (5 bases). V lost 6 bases, J lost 1 base, and 13 bases lay in between. CDR3 length: 14 amino acids. Looked up from germline, CDR1 is MNHEY and CDR2 is SMNVEV (reference sequence). CDR3 DNA sequence: TGTGCCAGCAGCCCGCGGACAATTTCCTACGAGCAGTACTTC. Translating gives CASSPRTISYEQYF.

This clone was picked up a small number of times. The rearrangement links TRBV30 to TRBJ1-4; 12 nucleotides align to TRBD1. Trimming cost V 6 bases and J 7 bases; bases outside gene matches: 3. The CDR3 extends over 13 amino acids. Germline CDR1 GTSNPN, CDR2 SVGIG (reference sequence). The CDR3 spells CACGTGGGEKLFF. CDR3 nucleotides: TGTGCCTGCGGGACAGGGGGCGGTGAAAAACTGTTTTTT.

The chain joins TRBV7-2 to TRBJ1-3; tentative D call: TRBD1 (5 bases). This CDR3 comprises 16 residues. Trimming left V 3 bases short and J 4 bases short, with 16 bases between. Germline loops: CDR1 SGHTA, CDR2 FQGNSA. CDR3 sequence: CASSFLSGGGGNTIYF. The CDR3 DNA sequence: TGTGCCAGCAGCTTCCTTTCGGGGGGTGGCGGAAACACCATATATTTT.

This clone was recorded only once. The chain employs TRBV7-2 and TRBJ1-1; unclear D gene. Germline CDR1 SGHTA, CDR2 FQGNSA. The CDR3 spans 14 residues. V was pared by 2 bases and J by 2 bases, with 9 bases between. The CDR3 bases are TGTGCCAGCAGCTTATCCCAGGATAACACTGAAGCTTTCTTT. This sequence encodes CASSLSQDNTEAFF.

The rearrangement links TRBV5-1 to TRBJ1-6; 7 nucleotides match TRBD1. Trimming at V came to 4 bases and at J to 7 bases, leaving 5 bases not matched to a gene. Germline CDR1 reads SGHRS; CDR2 reads YFSETQ. This CDR3 is 14 amino acids long. CDR3 nucleotide sequence: TGCGCCAGCAGCGGGGGGACAGCGAATTCACCCCTCCACTTT. This codes for CASSGGTANSPLHF.

The chain carries TRBV27 and TRBJ2-1; the D gene is possibly TRBD2 (6 bases). CDR3 length: 17 residues. Germline V gene sequence: CDR1 MNHEY, CDR2 SMNVEV (reference sequence). V lost 8 bases to trimming and J lost 2 bases, with 22 bases between them. CDR3 residues: CASVLKIRDSTYNEQFF. The DNA of the CDR3 is TGTGCCAGCGTTTTAAAGATCAGGGACTCTACCTACAATGAGCAGTTCTTC.

The chain has TRBV11-2 and TRBJ2-7; TRBD1 aligns across 7 bases. V gave up 5 bases and J gave up 2 bases; unmatched junction bases: 6. This CDR3 comprises 14 residues. The germline CDR1 and CDR2 sequences are SGHAT and FQNNGV. The CDR3 sequence is CASSADRDPYEQYF. The CDR3 coding sequence is TGTGCCAGCAGCGCTGACAGGGATCCCTACGAGCAGTACTTC.

The CDR3: CASSELDRAGSYEQYF. The CDR3, as DNA: TGTGCCAGCAGTGAATTGGACAGGGCAGGCTCCTACGAGCAGTACTTC. The rearrangement links TRBV2 to TRBJ2-7, with 8 bases identical to TRBD1. The CDR3 loop spans 16 amino acids. CDR1 and CDR2 (germline): SNHLY, FYNNEI. After removal of 2 bases from V and 0 bases from J, the junction contained 6 bases not matched to a gene.

The rearrangement uses TRBV7-9 and TRBJ2-1; TRBD2 is a possible D gene (6 bases). Germline CDR1 is SEHNR and CDR2 is FQNEAQ (reference sequence). Trimming cost V 1 base and J 12 bases, with 10 bases left between them. CDR3 size: 12 residues. The CDR3 spells CASSLGRDGQFF. The CDR3 DNA sequence: TGTGCCAGCAGCTTAGGGCGGGACGGGCAGTTCTTC. The full variable domain, its missing parts supplied by reference TRBV7-9 and TRBJ2-1, is DTGVSQNPRHKITKRGQNVTFRCDPISEHNRLYWYRQTLGQGPEFLTYFQNEAQLEKSRLLSDRFSAERPKGSFSTLEIQRTEQGDSAMYLCASSLGRDGQFFGPGTRLTVL.

The V gene is TRBV6-1, the J gene TRBJ2-1; no clear D. The germline V gene encodes CDR1 MNHNS and CDR2 SASEGT. The ends were cut back, 6 bases at V and 13 bases at J, with 16 bases in the middle. This CDR3 region has 12 residues. The CDR3 DNA reads as TGTGCCAGCAGCCTCCTAGATATGGTCCAGTTCTTC. Translation: CASSLLDMVQFF.

This chain connects TRBV2 to TRBJ1-4, with 7 bases that match TRBD1. The CDR3 extends over 15 amino acids. Losses at the gene ends were 7 bases for V and 5 bases for J; bases not matched to a gene: 10. Germline V gene sequence: CDR1 SNHLY, CDR2 FYNNEI. This chain's CDR3 is CASTHRDSRNEKLFF. DNA for the CDR3: TGTGCCAGCACCCATAGGGACAGCCGCAATGAAAAACTGTTTTTT. The whole variable domain, remainder taken from reference TRBV2 and TRBJ1-4, is EPEVTQTPSHQVTQMGQEVILRCVPISNHLYFYWYRQILGQKVEFLVSFYNNEISEKSEIFDDQFSVERPDGSNFTLKIRSTKLEDSAMYFCASTHRDSRNEKLFFGSGTQLSVL.

The CDR3 protein is CASSPRPPQDFSYNEQFF. In nucleotides, the CDR3 is TGTGCCAGCAGCCCACGCCCTCCACAGGATTTCTCCTACAATGAGCAGTTCTTC. The rearrangement links TRBV7-6 to TRBJ2-1; D might be TRBD1 (5 bases). This CDR3 has 18 amino acids. Per the germline V gene, CDR1 is SGHVS and CDR2 is FNYEAQ. The ends were cut back, 5 bases at V and 0 bases at J, with 20 bases in the middle.

Points on this clone: The junction and the germline gene differ at one end; a read error may be behind it. The gene calls are TRBV7-7 and TRBJ1-2; D ambiguous. This CDR3 is 14 amino acids long. CDR1 is SSHAT and CDR2 is FNYEAQ in the germline V gene (reference sequence). DNA of the CDR3: TGTGCTAGCAGCTTGGTCCCGGGGTACTATGGCTACACCTTC. Protein sequence: CASSLVPGYYGYTF.

CDR3 sequence: CASSPNLGQGGTGELFF. The CDR3 nucleotides read TGTGCCAGCTCACCCAATCTGGGACAGGGAGGCACCGGGGAGCTGTTTTTT. The rearrangement uses TRBV18 and TRBJ2-2; 9 bases map to TRBD1. CDR3 length: 17 residues. Germline lookup yields CDR1 KGHSH and CDR2 LQKENI. V dropped 3 bases and J dropped 4; count of bases not matched to a gene: 9.

V and J are TRBV7-9 and TRBJ1-1; D is uncertain. The germline V gene has CDR1 SEHNR and CDR2 FQNEAQ (reference sequence). The CDR3 runs 13 residues. V was cut by 1 base and J by 3 bases, with 6 bases left in between. The CDR3 loop reads CASSLDEDTEAFF. The CDR3 DNA is TGTGCCAGCAGCTTAGACGAGGACACTGAAGCTTTCTTT.

This sequence joins TRBV9 and TRBJ2-5, with 8 bases identical to TRBD2. The V and J ends lost 0 bases and 4 bases, in that order; junction bases with no gene match: 5. The germline gives CDR1 SGDLS, CDR2 YYNGEE. This CDR3 spans 15 amino acids. This CDR3 reads CASSVGAGAGETQYF. Here the CDR3 DNA reads TGTGCCAGCAGCGTAGGAGCGGGGGCTGGAGAGACCCAGTACTTC.

This chain links TRBV7-2 with TRBJ2-1; a weak D match, TRBD1 (5 bases). The CDR3 contains 15 residues. Looked up from germline, CDR1 is SGHTA and CDR2 is FQGNSA. Trimming took 5 bases from V and 0 from J, leaving 11 bases between them. This CDR3 reads CASSPRQSSYNEQFF. CDR3 sequence (DNA): TGTGCCAGCAGCCCCCGACAGAGCTCCTACAATGAGCAGTTCTTC.

CDR3 region: CASRDGGSVDTQYF. In DNA form, the CDR3 reads TGTGCCAGCAGAGACGGGGGATCGGTAGATACGCAGTATTTT. The chain couples TRBV6-5 to TRBJ2-3, with D possibly being TRBD2 (6 bases). V dropped 6 bases and J dropped 5 bases, with 15 bases sitting between them. The V gene's germline CDR1 is MNHEY and CDR2 SVGAGI. This CDR3 comprises 14 residues.

CDR3 sequence: CASSGGMAGYTF. CDR3 DNA sequence: TGTGCCAGCAGCGGGGGGATGGCTGGCTACACCTTC. The chain combines TRBV5-4 with TRBJ1-2; possibly TRBD1 for D (5 bases). In germline, CDR1 is SGHNT, CDR2 YYREEE (reference sequence). The CDR3 totals 12 residues. V lost 4 bases and J 7 bases, leaving 11 bases between the germline ends.

The rearrangement joins TRBV28 to TRBJ2-3; perhaps TRBD2 as D (6 bases). Germline lookup yields CDR1 MDHEN and CDR2 SYDVKM. The CDR3 length is 16 residues. Trimming pared 2 bases from V and 2 bases from J, leaving 14 bases between. The CDR3 loop reads CASSLTGLGITDTQYF. CDR3 nucleotide sequence: TGTGCCAGCAGTTTAACGGGACTGGGGATCACAGATACGCAGTATTTT.

Only a few counts were recorded for this clone. The chain is built from TRBV5-4 and TRBJ2-7; a possible D gene is TRBD2 (5 bases). Germline CDR1 SGHNT, CDR2 YYREEE (reference sequence). With 0 bases removed from V and 0 bases from J, the gap between germline ends came to 7 bases. CDR3 length: 14 residues. The chain's CDR3 is CASSLGAASYEQYF. The CDR3, as DNA: TGTGCCAGCAGCTTGGGAGCGGCCTCCTACGAGCAGTACTTC. Looking up the rest from reference TRBV5-4 and TRBJ2-7 gives the full variable domain: ETGVTQSPTHLIKTRGQQVTLRCSSQSGHNTVSWYQQALGQGPQFIFQYYREEENGRGNFPPRFSGLQFPNYSSELNVNALELDDSALYLCASSLGAASYEQYFGPGTRLTVT.

The rearrangement uses TRBV5-6 and TRBJ2-7; 9 bases map to TRBD2. This CDR3 comprises 15 residues. The J segment lost 5 bases and the V segment lost 4 bases, leaving 10 bases of the junction unmatched. From germline, CDR1 is SGHDT and CDR2 YYEEEE. This CDR3 reads CASSPRLAALHEQYF. CDR3 DNA: TGTGCCAGCAGCCCCAGACTAGCGGCCCTCCACGAGCAGTACTTC.

The chain couples TRBV6-5 to TRBJ1-1; weak D call: TRBD1 (5 bases). The CDR3 runs 15 residues. Germline lookup yields CDR1 MNHEY and CDR2 SVGAGI. The germline V and J ends were trimmed by 0 bases and 2 bases, with 10 bases remaining between them. This CDR3 reads CASSYSQGFNTEAFF. The CDR3 coding sequence is TGTGCCAGCAGTTACTCCCAGGGTTTCAACACTGAAGCTTTCTTT.

This clone showed up just once. The chain combines TRBV11-3 with TRBJ2-5, with TRBD1 as a possible D gene (6 bases). The CDR3 has 16 amino acids. The germline gives CDR1 SGHNT, CDR2 YENEEA. V gave up 1 base and J gave up 4 bases, with 16 bases separating them. The CDR3 nucleotides read TGTGCCAGCAGCTTAGGGGACACGTCCCAGGGAGAGACCCAGTACTTC. It is translated as CASSLGDTSQGETQYF.